Shown below are 27 T cell receptor beta chains from a single sample sequenced in a study of post-analysis software for immune sequencing data. Study findings and constraints: TRBV5-6, TRBV5-1 and TRBV20-1 belonged to a set of five TRBV segments that were more frequent in patients than controls.

These receptors' antigens are unknown. The TCR beta cDNA libraries contained unique molecular identifiers. MiXCR was run by TCRdb on the PCR reads, yielding one entry per CDR3 protein. The table shows hundreds of thousands of distinct CDR3 sequences, with roughly 27% occurring only once. Input material: blood. These receptors came from a girl aged 10-17 years with multiple sclerosis.

As concerns this clonotype: An end of the junction differs from the germline gene, which may be a read error. V gene TRBV29-1 combines with J gene TRBJ2-3; no definite D call. Germline V lookup: CDR1 SQVTM, CDR2 ANQGSEA. The CDR3 spans 12 residues. This CDR3 is CGVGISKDTQYF. The CDR3 region has the DNA TGCGGCGTTGGTATAAGTAAGGATACGCAGTATTTT.

The rearrangement joins TRBV28 to TRBJ2-4; D is unresolved. The CDR3 sequence is 13 residues long. Germline-derived CDR1 and CDR2 are MDHEN and SYDVKM. Trimming removed 4 bases at V and 7 bases at J, with 11 bases between. CDR3 sequence reads: CASSSDFRNIQYF. The CDR3 DNA follows: TGTGCCAGCAGTTCGGATTTCAGGAACATTCAGTACTTC.

Ten or more counts support this clonotype. The chain has TRBV10-3 and TRBJ1-5; the D is unclear. Between the trimmed V and J ends, which lost 2 bases and 2 bases, there was a span of 1 base. There are 12 residues in the CDR3. CDR1 is ENHRY and CDR2 is SYGVKD in the germline V gene. The DNA for the CDR3 is TGTGCCATCAGTGAGGGCAATCAGCCCCAGCATTTT. Amino acid sequence: CAISEGNQPQHF.

V usage is TRBV7-2 and J usage is TRBJ2-1; weak D call: TRBD1 (6 bases). V lost 4 bases and J lost 2, with 15 bases in between. Germline V lookup: CDR1 SGHTA, CDR2 FQGNSA. This CDR3 has 16 amino acids. CDR3 bases: TGTGCCAGCAGCTCATCGACAGGCCCTACCTACAATGAGCAGTTCTTC. Amino acids: CASSSSTGPTYNEQFF.

This chain joins TRBV27 and TRBJ2-5; 9 nucleotides line up with TRBD1. V dropped 3 bases and J dropped 11; count of bases not matched to a gene: 13. CDR1 and CDR2 from the germline V gene are MNHEY and SMNVEV (reference sequence). The CDR3 covers 15 residues. CDR3 coding DNA: TGTGCCAGCAGTTTGGATTGGGACAGGGAAAACAAGCAGTACTTC. Amino acid sequence: CASSLDWDRENKQYF.

Notes on this clonotype: This could be a read error, since a much larger clone is one nucleotide away. The chain uses TRBV6-1 and TRBJ1-4, with D perhaps TRBD1 (5 bases). The CDR3 has 15 amino acids. The germline V and J ends were trimmed by 2 bases and 8 bases, with 15 bases remaining between them. The germline gives CDR1 MNHNS, CDR2 SASEGT. The CDR3 DNA sequence: TGTGCCAGCAGTGAAAGTGGTTGGAGGGGCGAAAAACTGTTTTTT. Translating gives CASSESGWRGEKLFF.

The rearrangement joins TRBV6-2 or TRBV6-3 to TRBJ2-7; 7 bases match TRBD2. V dropped 2 bases and J dropped 4; count of bases not matched to a gene: 20. This CDR3 spans 19 amino acids. Germline CDR1 is MNHEY and CDR2 is SVGEGT. CDR3 coding DNA: TGTGCCAGCAGTTACGGGTATTCGGGGGGTCCCAAACGTCGGTACGAGCAGTACTTC. Translation: CASSYGYSGGPKRRYEQYF.

This clonotype was detected only a few times. The chain carries TRBV7-8 and TRBJ1-2; D gene uncertain. Germline V gives CDR1 SGHVS, CDR2 FQNEAQ. This CDR3 is built from 16 residues. V was shortened by 2 bases and J by 4 bases, with 17 bases between the two germline ends. CDR3 residues: CASSLYGQDFFYGYTF. DNA of the CDR3: TGTGCCAGCAGCTTATATGGGCAGGACTTCTTCTATGGCTACACCTTC.

The genes are TRBV28 and TRBJ2-5; D uncertain. Near its end, the DNA agrees better with TRBJ2-1, so the J call may be wrong. Germline V lookup: CDR1 MDHEN, CDR2 SYDVKM. This CDR3 has 13 amino acids. CDR3 coding DNA: TGTGCCAGCAGTCCCTATACACAAGAGACCCAGTTCTTC. Its translation is CASSPYTQETQFF.

The rearrangement links TRBV5-1 to TRBJ2-7; 9 nucleotides agree with TRBD1. The J call may be mistaken, given a closer DNA end match to TRBJ2-5. This CDR3 is 15 amino acids long. CDR1 and CDR2 (germline): SGHRS, YFSETQ. CDR3: CASSEGQGQGETQYF. Here the CDR3 DNA reads TGCGCCAGCAGCGAAGGACAGGGACAGGGAGAGACCCAGTACTTC.

With regard to this clonotype: A much larger clone lies a single base off, so this may be a read error. The chain is built from TRBV4-3 and TRBJ2-1; 9 bases agree with TRBD2. The germline V gene has CDR1 LGHNA and CDR2 YSLEER. This CDR3 is built from 15 residues. For the CDR3, the DNA is TGCACCAGCAGCCCCCGACTAGCGGAGGGCAATGAGCAGTTCTTC. Its protein product is CTSSPRLAEGNEQFF.

This clonotype was seen only a few times. The gene calls are TRBV28 and TRBJ2-7; 8 bases map to TRBD1. CDR1 MDHEN and CDR2 SYDVKM come from the germline V gene. This CDR3 has 14 residues. After removal of 4 bases from V and 7 bases from J, the junction contained 9 bases not matched to a gene. The CDR3 nucleotides read TGTGCCAGCAGTTCCCGGGACAGGCAGGTTGAGCAGTACTTC. Translated, it gives CASSSRDRQVEQYF. The full variable domain, in which reference TRBV28 and TRBJ2-7 provide the parts outside the CDR3, is DVKVTQSSRYLVKRTGEKVFLECVQDMDHENMFWYRQDPGLGLRLIYFSYDVKMKEKGDIPEGYSVSREKKERFSLILESASTNQTSMYLCASSSRDRQVEQYFGPGTRLTVT.

This clonotype was seen a handful of times. V and J are TRBV20-1 and TRBJ2-5; D call uncertain. This CDR3 comprises 13 residues. In germline, CDR1 is DFQATT, CDR2 SNEGSKA (reference sequence). Trimming took off 6 bases at V and 5 bases at J, with 16 bases between the two ends. The DNA for the CDR3 is TGCAGTGCCGTTCGGACCCAAGAGGAGACCCAGTACTTC. This encodes CSAVRTQEETQYF.

Only a few counts were recorded for this clonotype. The chain joins TRBV7-2 to TRBJ2-1; tentative D call: TRBD1 (6 bases). The CDR3 sequence is 17 residues long. The germline CDR1 and CDR2 sequences are SGHTA and FQGNSA. V was cut by 1 base and J by 0 bases, with 13 bases left in between. The chain's CDR3 is CASSLVPGAYSYNEQFF. CDR3 bases: TGTGCCAGCAGCTTAGTTCCAGGGGCCTACTCCTACAATGAGCAGTTCTTC.

V gene TRBV12-3 or TRBV12-4 combines with J gene TRBJ2-1, with 10 bases lining up with TRBD1. The CDR3 covers 16 residues. Trimming removed 2 bases from V and 8 bases from J; junction bases left unmatched: 9. The CDR3: CASSLRGTGVEHEQFF. CDR3 in DNA: TGTGCCAGCAGTTTAAGGGGGACAGGGGTTGAACATGAGCAGTTCTTC.

This clonotype has a handful of counts. The rearrangement joins TRBV19 to TRBJ2-7, with 11 bases that match TRBD1. Trimming took 3 bases from V and 2 from J; bases not matched to a gene: 0. The CDR3 runs to 14 residues. CDR1 LNHDA and CDR2 SQIVND come from the germline V gene (reference sequence). CDR3 coding DNA: TGTGCCAGTAGTATGGGACAGGGGGCCTACGAGCAGTACTTC. It translates to CASSMGQGAYEQYF.

This chain links TRBV5-1 with TRBJ2-7; 9 bases match TRBD1. Germline lookup yields CDR1 SGHRS and CDR2 YFSETQ. This CDR3 has 15 residues. The V segment lost 3 bases and the J segment 3 bases; nucleotides outside the gene matches: 7. The DNA for the CDR3 is TGCGCCAGCAGCTGGGGACAGGGCCTAAACTACGAGCAGTACTTC. Translated: CASSWGQGLNYEQYF. Looking up the rest from reference TRBV5-1 and TRBJ2-7 gives the full variable domain: KAGVTQTPRYLIKTRGQQVTLSCSPISGHRSVSWYQQTPGQGLQFLFEYFSETQRNKGNFPGRFSGRQFSNSRSEMNVSTLELGDSALYLCASSWGQGLNYEQYFGPGTRLTVT.

The CDR3 DNA follows: TGTGCCAGCACCCAATCTCTAGGGCCCCAGCATTTT. Protein product: CASTQSLGPQHF. The V and J genes are TRBV28 and TRBJ1-5, with unresolved D. This CDR3 contains 12 residues. Germline CDR1 and CDR2: MDHEN and SYDVKM. Trimming stripped 7 bases from V and 9 bases from J, with 13 bases between.

CDR3 nucleotides: TGTGCCAGCAGTTTTGGGGACAGGGGGCGGGGTGAGCAGTTCTTC. This encodes CASSFGDRGRGEQFF. The chain uses TRBV28 and TRBJ2-1; TRBD1 matches at 12 bases. CDR1 is MDHEN, CDR2 SYDVKM, per germline. This CDR3 contains 15 residues. J was trimmed by 9 bases and V by 3 bases; bases with no gene match: 6.

This chain links TRBV7-9 with TRBJ2-7; TRBD2 matches at 10 bases. This CDR3 is built from 13 residues. The V gene's germline CDR1 is SEHNR and CDR2 FQNEAQ (reference sequence). Unmatched junction bases numbered 3, after V lost 5 bases and J lost 5 bases. For the CDR3, the DNA is TGTGCCAGCAGCCCCGGGACTAGCGACGAGCAGTACTTC. Translating it yields CASSPGTSDEQYF.

This clonotype appeared a few times. The chain combines TRBV15 with TRBJ2-7; 12 nucleotides match TRBD1. The CDR3 length is 17 residues. V gave up 0 bases and J gave up 3 bases; unmatched junction bases: 6. Germline assignment: CDR1 LNHNV and CDR2 YYDKDF (reference sequence). The CDR3 region is CATSRDRGQGAFYEQYF. The CDR3 DNA sequence: TGTGCCACCAGCAGAGATCGGGGACAGGGGGCTTTCTACGAGCAGTACTTC.

V gene TRBV6-4 combines with J gene TRBJ2-3; possibly TRBD1 for D (6 bases). The CDR3 runs to 16 residues. Germline V lookup: CDR1 MRHNA, CDR2 SNTAGT. The V and J ends lost 2 bases and 0 bases respectively, with 12 bases between them. CDR3 bases: TGTGCCAGCAGTGACCGCGGGCAGGGGAGCACAGATACGCAGTATTTT. As protein: CASSDRGQGSTDTQYF.

The chain uses TRBV7-2 and TRBJ2-3; TRBD2 aligns across 12 bases. V was pared by 3 bases and J by 6 bases, with 10 bases of the junction left unmatched. This CDR3 is built from 17 residues. Germline V gene lookup returns CDR1 SGHTA and CDR2 FQGNSA. The CDR3 spells CASSFLAGGRRSDTQYF. In DNA form, the CDR3 reads TGTGCCAGCAGCTTCCTAGCGGGAGGGCGCAGGTCGGATACGCAGTATTTT.

The J gene is TRBJ2-5, the V gene TRBV29-1; D unresolved. Germline values: CDR1 SQVTM, CDR2 ANQGSEA. This CDR3 has 11 amino acids. V lost 7 bases and J lost 1, with 7 bases in between. The CDR3 DNA follows: TGCAGCGCCAAACCCCAAGAGACCCAGTACTTC. It encodes CSAKPQETQYF.

This clonotype was seen more than once but under ten times. The chain is built from TRBV27 and TRBJ2-7, with 9 bases that match TRBD1. The V segment lost 6 bases and the J segment 3 bases; nucleotides outside the gene matches: 9. Germline assignment: CDR1 MNHEY and CDR2 SMNVEV (reference sequence). The CDR3 consists of 15 residues. CDR3 nucleotides: TGTGCCAGCAGCTCGCGACGGGACAGGGACTACGAGCAGTACTTC. This codes for CASSSRRDRDYEQYF.

J is TRBJ2-3 and V is TRBV27; perhaps D is TRBD1 or TRBD2 (5 bases each). V lost 5 bases to trimming and J lost 2 bases, with 17 bases between them. The CDR3 length is 16 residues. The germline CDR1 and CDR2 sequences are MNHEY and SMNVEV (reference sequence). DNA of the CDR3: TGTGCCAGCAGTCGCCCGGGACGAGGACTCACAGATACGCAGTATTTT. It codes for CASSRPGRGLTDTQYF.

The genes are TRBV20-1 and TRBJ1-4; tentative D call: TRBD1 (6 bases). This CDR3 contains 18 residues. The V gene lost 5 bases and the J gene lost 2 bases, with 24 bases spanning the gap. Germline V gives CDR1 DFQATT, CDR2 SNEGSKA (reference sequence). The DNA of the CDR3 is TGCAGTGCTCCTCCCCCACGGGGGGCATTATGGACTAATGAAAAACTGTTTTTT. This sequence encodes CSAPPPRGALWTNEKLFF.